Given below is one T cell receptor (beta chain) in context. RNA extraction was followed by reverse transcription into cDNA, which acted as the sequencing template. The method was immunoSEQ multiplex PCR; TCRdb's version includes in-frame clones alone and lacks a portion of them. This table holds 100,000 to 150,000 clones, 50% to 60% found once. Both peripheral blood and punch biopsies of lesional scalp skin were obtained from patients who had alopecia areata. This sample stems from a study of CD8+ T cells in alopecia areata. Study context: For 6 to 18 months, tofacitinib was taken, and 6 months off drug followed.

Germline CDR1 reads SGHRS; CDR2 reads YFSETQ. This CDR3 is built from 20 residues. Trimming took 0 bases from V and 0 from J; bases not matched to a gene: 11. V is TRBV5-1 and J is TRBJ2-6, with 8 bases that match TRBD2. The sample consisted of CD4+ T cells sorted from blood, taken at week 0. The sequence came from a human donor with alopecia areata. The CDR3 reads CASSLVPSGPGSSGANVLTF. CDR3 DNA: TGCGCCAGCAGCTTGGTGCCTAGCGGGCCCGGATCCTCTGGGGCCAACGTCCTGACTTTC.